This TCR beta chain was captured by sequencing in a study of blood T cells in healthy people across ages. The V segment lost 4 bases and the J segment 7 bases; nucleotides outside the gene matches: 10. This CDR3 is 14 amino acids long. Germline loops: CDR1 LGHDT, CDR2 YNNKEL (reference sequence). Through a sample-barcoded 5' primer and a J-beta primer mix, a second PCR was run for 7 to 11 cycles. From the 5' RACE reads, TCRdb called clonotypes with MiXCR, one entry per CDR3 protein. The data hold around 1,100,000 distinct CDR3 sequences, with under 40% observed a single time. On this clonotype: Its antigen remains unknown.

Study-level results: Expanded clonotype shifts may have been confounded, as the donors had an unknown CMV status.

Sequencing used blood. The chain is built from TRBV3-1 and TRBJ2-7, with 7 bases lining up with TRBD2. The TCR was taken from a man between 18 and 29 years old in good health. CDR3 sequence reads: CASSPWAGVDEQYF. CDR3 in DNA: TGTGCCAGCAGCCCGTGGGCGGGGGTGGATGAGCAGTACTTC.